This T cell receptor (beta chain) was sequenced for a study of control samples from healthy donors and cancer patients. The CDR3 covers 16 residues. CDR1 is PRHDT and CDR2 is FYEKMQ in the germline V gene (reference sequence). Trimming stripped 5 bases from V and 4 bases from J, with 17 bases between. Using immunoSEQ multiplex PCR, the repertoire was profiled, and TCRdb retains in-frame clones only, with some absent. Among about 98,000 clones, around 92% were seen once, and the ten largest hold 2% to 2.5%. V is TRBV13 and J is TRBJ2-2; D possibly corresponds to TRBD1 (6 bases). This receptor was taken from a woman aged 18-29 years in good health. The sequencing input was blood. The CDR3 region is CASSATFGGSTGELFF. DNA for the CDR3: TGTGCCAGCAGCGCGACGTTTGGGGGCAGCACCGGGGAGCTGTTTTTT.